This T cell receptor beta chain was recovered during a study of OX40 agonist ivuxolimab in advanced cancers. Libraries were prepared by immunoSEQ multiplex PCR; TCRdb keeps only in-frame clonotypes and omits some of them. This sample has about 71,000 clones; over 90% occur once, and the top ten carry around 16%. Anyone with autoimmune disease history or systemic immunosuppression was excluded. V gave up 5 bases and J gave up 0 bases; unmatched junction bases: 6. The CDR3 has 15 residues. Germline V lookup: CDR1 SNHLY, CDR2 FYNNEI. V gene TRBV2 combines with J gene TRBJ2-7; 8 bases agree with TRBD1. The receptor was derived from an adult with an advanced solid tumor such as melanoma, head and neck, liver or kidney cancer. This specimen was CD4+ or CD8+ T cells sorted from blood, taken in a trial of the OX40 agonist ivuxolimab. CDR3 DNA: TGTGCCAGCAGTCTTGGACAGGGAGGCTCCTACGAGCAGTACTTC. Translation gives CASSLGQGGSYEQYF.